These T cell receptor beta chains were read from a single sample in a study of CD8 T cells in ankylosing spondylitis. TCRdb reprocessed the 5' RACE reads with MiXCR, giving one entry per CDR3 protein. The sample carries approximately 220,000 distinct CDR3 sequences, about 10% recorded once. Sequencing input: blood, either unsorted or a sorted T cell fraction (not recorded which). Source of these receptors: a male donor with ankylosing spondylitis or in good health (not recorded which). Each CDR3 is given with its conserved first and last residue. The D gene is left open where the match is weak. Only part of the rows carry a size: once, few, many, or a class if the clone is expanded.

D gene: -
V gene: TRBV25-1
J gene: TRBJ1-4
clone size: many
CDR3 DNA: TGTGCCAGCAGTGATGTGGTAAAGGATAGAGAAAAACTGTTTTTT
CDR3 protein: CASSDVVKDREKLFF

D gene: -
V gene: TRBV2
J gene: TRBJ1-5
clone size: many
CDR3 DNA: TGTGCCAGCAGGACCGAGGGGGGATATCAGCCCCAGCATTTT
CDR3 protein: CASRTEGGYQPQHF

D gene: -
V gene: TRBV12-3/TRBV12-4
J gene: TRBJ2-1
clone size: few
CDR3 DNA: TGTGCCAGCAGTTTTAAGGGAGGTGGTGAGCAGTTCTTC
CDR3 protein: CASSFKGGGEQFF

D gene: -
V gene: TRBV7-9
J gene: TRBJ2-1
clone size: -
CDR3 DNA: TGTGCCAGCAGCTTGGGGGCAGTTGCCTACAATGAGCAGTTCTTC
CDR3 protein: CASSLGAVAYNEQFF

D gene: -
V gene: TRBV11-1
J gene: TRBJ2-3
clone size: few
CDR3 DNA: TGTGCCAGCAGCGGCCGGGACTCCTACACAGATACGCAGTATTTT
CDR3 protein: CASSGRDSYTDTQYF

D gene: -
V gene: TRBV11-2
J gene: TRBJ2-2
clone size: -
CDR3 DNA: TGTGCCAGCAGCCCCCTGACAAACGCCGGGGAGCTGTTTTTT
CDR3 protein: CASSPLTNAGELFF

D gene: TRBD1
V gene: TRBV4-2
J gene: TRBJ2-4
clone size: few
CDR3 DNA: TGTGCCAGCAGCCAAGAGCAGGCGACAGGGGGGAGGGACATTCAGTACTTC
CDR3 protein: CASSQEQATGGRDIQYF

D gene: TRBD1
V gene: TRBV20-1
J gene: TRBJ1-5
clone size: few
CDR3 DNA: TGCAGTGCTAAAGAAACAGGGGCCCTGTCCCAGCATTTT
CDR3 protein: CSAKETGALSQHF

D gene: TRBD1
V gene: TRBV13
J gene: TRBJ1-1
clone size: many
CDR3 DNA: TGTGCCAGCAGCGAAACAGGGGGGGCGCACACTGAAGCTTTCTTT
CDR3 protein: CASSETGGAHTEAFF

D gene: TRBD2
V gene: TRBV5-1
J gene: TRBJ2-3
clone size: -
CDR3 DNA: TGCGCCAGCAGCTTGGAGCCCCCTAGCGGGGGGACGAGCACAGATACGCAGTATTTT
CDR3 protein: CASSLEPPSGGTSTDTQYF

D gene: TRBD2
V gene: TRBV7-3
J gene: TRBJ2-1
clone size: few
CDR3 DNA: TGTGCCAGCAGCTCCCAGTTGACGGGGGGGCATAGTGAGCAGTTCTTC
CDR3 protein: CASSSQLTGGHSEQFF

D gene: -
V gene: TRBV12-3/TRBV12-4
J gene: TRBJ1-2
clone size: many
CDR3 DNA: TGTGCCAGCAGTTTCGAGGGGCGCTATGGCTACACCTTC
CDR3 protein: CASSFEGRYGYTF

D gene: -
V gene: TRBV20-1
J gene: TRBJ2-5
clone size: -
CDR3 DNA: TGCAGTGCCCCTAGGGGAGGCATCCAAGAGACCCAGTACTTC
CDR3 protein: CSAPRGGIQETQYF

D gene: TRBD1
V gene: TRBV12-3/TRBV12-4
J gene: TRBJ1-2
clone size: many
CDR3 DNA: TGTGCCAGCAGACAGGGGCAGGGGCTCGGCTACACCTTC
CDR3 protein: CASRQGQGLGYTF

D gene: -
V gene: TRBV3-1
J gene: TRBJ2-3
clone size: many
CDR3 DNA: TGTGCCAGCAGCCAAGACCTCCGCGAATGGTGGCCGGGAGATACGCAGTATTTT
CDR3 protein: CASSQDLREWWPGDTQYF

D gene: -
V gene: TRBV20-1
J gene: TRBJ2-6
clone size: -
CDR3 DNA: TGCAGTGCTAGGTTGTCTGGGGCCAACGTCCTGACTTTC
CDR3 protein: CSARLSGANVLTF

D gene: -
V gene: TRBV7-9
J gene: TRBJ2-1
clone size: few
CDR3 DNA: TGTGCCAGCAGCTTAGGTCTAGCCACATTGGATGAGCAGTTCTTC
CDR3 protein: CASSLGLATLDEQFF

D gene: -
V gene: TRBV7-2
J gene: TRBJ2-1
clone size: -
CDR3 DNA: TGTGCCAGCAGCTTAGTGATTGGGTTAGAGACCCAGTTCTTC
CDR3 protein: CASSLVIGLETQFF

D gene: -
V gene: TRBV5-1
J gene: TRBJ2-3
clone size: few
CDR3 DNA: TGCGCCAGCAGCTCTAGTGGCGGAGGAGATACGCAGTATTTT
CDR3 protein: CASSSSGGGDTQYF

D gene: -
V gene: TRBV7-3
J gene: TRBJ2-1
clone size: many
CDR3 DNA: TGTGCCAGCAGCTTAGGGCCGGGCAATTCCTACAATGAGCAGTTCTTC
CDR3 protein: CASSLGPGNSYNEQFF

D gene: -
V gene: TRBV27
J gene: TRBJ1-5
clone size: many
CDR3 DNA: TGTGCCAGCAGTTTAGGGAGCAACGGGTTCGAGCCCCAGCATTTT
CDR3 protein: CASSLGSNGFEPQHF

D gene: -
V gene: TRBV20-1
J gene: TRBJ2-3
clone size: -
CDR3 DNA: TGCAGTGCTAGATACCCCACAGATACGCAGTATTTT
CDR3 protein: CSARYPTDTQYF

D gene: -
V gene: TRBV6-2/TRBV6-3
J gene: TRBJ2-7
clone size: many
CDR3 DNA: TGTGCCATTAAGTGGGCAGGGACCTACGAGCAGTACTTC
CDR3 protein: CAIKWAGTYEQYF

D gene: -
V gene: TRBV3-1
J gene: TRBJ2-5
clone size: many
CDR3 DNA: TGTGCCAGCAGCCACAGGGAAGAGACCCAGTACTTC
CDR3 protein: CASSHREETQYF

D gene: TRBD1
V gene: TRBV12-3/TRBV12-4
J gene: TRBJ1-6
clone size: -
CDR3 DNA: TGTGCCAGCAGAATGACAGGGCCCATAGGGTCACCCCTCCACTTT
CDR3 protein: CASRMTGPIGSPLHF

D gene: TRBD2
V gene: TRBV3-1
J gene: TRBJ2-1
clone size: many
CDR3 DNA: TGTGCCAGCAGCTCCAGACTAGCGGGGGGTTACAATGAGCAGTTCTTC
CDR3 protein: CASSSRLAGGYNEQFF

D gene: TRBD2
V gene: TRBV7-2
J gene: TRBJ2-3
clone size: few
CDR3 DNA: TGTGCCAGCAGCCTCTCGACTAGCGGGGGGGACACAGATACGCAGTATTTT
CDR3 protein: CASSLSTSGGDTDTQYF

D gene: -
V gene: TRBV5-1
J gene: TRBJ2-7
clone size: many
CDR3 DNA: TGCGCCAGCAGCCCCCAAATCGGCGAGCAGTACTTC
CDR3 protein: CASSPQIGEQYF

D gene: TRBD2
V gene: TRBV7-6
J gene: TRBJ2-7
clone size: -
CDR3 DNA: TGTGCCAGCAGCTTAGACGCTAGCGGGGGGACTACCTACGAGCAGTACTTC
CDR3 protein: CASSLDASGGTTYEQYF

D gene: TRBD2
V gene: TRBV20-1
J gene: TRBJ2-7
clone size: few
CDR3 DNA: TGCAGTGCTAGACGTAGCGGGGGGGCTTCGATTGGGTACGAGCAGTACTTC
CDR3 protein: CSARRSGGASIGYEQYF

D gene: -
V gene: TRBV5-1
J gene: TRBJ1-2
clone size: few
CDR3 DNA: TGCGCCAGCAGCTTGTTTGCGGGAAACTATGGCTACACCTTC
CDR3 protein: CASSLFAGNYGYTF

D gene: -
V gene: TRBV12-3/TRBV12-4
J gene: TRBJ2-5
clone size: many
CDR3 DNA: TGTGCCAGCAGTCCACCCCCAGACCCAGAGACCCAGTACTTC
CDR3 protein: CASSPPPDPETQYF

D gene: TRBD1
V gene: TRBV7-2
J gene: TRBJ2-2
clone size: few
CDR3 DNA: TGTGCCAGCAGCCGAGGGACAGTCACCGGGGAGCTGTTTTTT
CDR3 protein: CASSRGTVTGELFF

D gene: -
V gene: TRBV2
J gene: TRBJ2-1
clone size: many
CDR3 DNA: TGTGCCAGCATGTATGGAGACAGCTCCTACAATGAGCAGTTCTTC
CDR3 protein: CASMYGDSSYNEQFF

D gene: -
V gene: TRBV20-1
J gene: TRBJ1-1
clone size: many
CDR3 DNA: TGCAGTGCTAGAGAACCGAACACTGAAGCTTTCTTT
CDR3 protein: CSAREPNTEAFF

D gene: -
V gene: TRBV30
J gene: TRBJ1-1
clone size: once
CDR3 DNA: TGTGCCTGGAGTGTATACGGGGGAGGGAACACTGAAGCTTTCTTT
CDR3 protein: CAWSVYGGGNTEAFF

D gene: TRBD2
V gene: TRBV5-6
J gene: TRBJ2-3
clone size: many
CDR3 DNA: TGTGCCAGCAGCTTAGTTAGCGGGGGAGTAGATACGCAGTATTTT
CDR3 protein: CASSLVSGGVDTQYF